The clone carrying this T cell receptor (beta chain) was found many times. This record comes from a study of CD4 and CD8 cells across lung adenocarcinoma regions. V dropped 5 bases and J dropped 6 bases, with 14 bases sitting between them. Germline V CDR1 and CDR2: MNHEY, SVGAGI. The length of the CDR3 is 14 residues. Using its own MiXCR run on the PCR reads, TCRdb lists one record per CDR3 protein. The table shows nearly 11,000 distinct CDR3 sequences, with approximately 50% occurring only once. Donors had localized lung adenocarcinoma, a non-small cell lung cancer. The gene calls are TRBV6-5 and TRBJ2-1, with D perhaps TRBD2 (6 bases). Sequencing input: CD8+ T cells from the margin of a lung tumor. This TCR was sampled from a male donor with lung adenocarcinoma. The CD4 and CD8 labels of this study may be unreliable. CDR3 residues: CASSLFSSVNEQFF. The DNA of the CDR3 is TGTGCCAGCAGTCTCTTTTCTAGCGTCAATGAGCAGTTCTTC.